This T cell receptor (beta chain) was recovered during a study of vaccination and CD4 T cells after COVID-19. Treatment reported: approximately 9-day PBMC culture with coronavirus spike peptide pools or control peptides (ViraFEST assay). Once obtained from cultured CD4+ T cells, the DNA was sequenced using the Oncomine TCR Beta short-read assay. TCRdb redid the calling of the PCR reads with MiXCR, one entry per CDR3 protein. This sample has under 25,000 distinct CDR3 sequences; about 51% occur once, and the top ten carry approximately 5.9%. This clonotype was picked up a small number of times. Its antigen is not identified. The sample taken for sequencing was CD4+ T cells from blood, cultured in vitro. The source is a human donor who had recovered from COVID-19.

CDR3: CASRFSGLYTEAFF. Written as DNA, the CDR3 is TGCGCCAGCAGGTTTTCGGGACTTTACACTGAAGCTTTCTTT. The rearrangement joins TRBV10-2 to TRBJ1-1, with a weak D call TRBD1 (5 bases). This CDR3 has 14 residues. The V end was cut by 6 bases, the J end by 3 bases, with 14 bases between. Germline values: CDR1 WSHSY, CDR2 SAAADI.